This section outlines one T cell receptor (beta chain) sequence together with its context. Its antigen is not known. The CDR3 contains 14 residues. V lost 3 bases, J lost 12 bases, and 17 bases lay in between. Germline V gene sequence: CDR1 SGHNT, CDR2 YENEEA. This record belongs to a study of T cells in localized non-small cell lung cancer. Study observations and caveats: Uninvolved adjacent lung showed peak T cell clonality, exceeding tumor. Adjacent lung was found to contain a median around 58 of the top 100 tumor clones.

The protocol was immunoSEQ multiplex PCR, while the TCRdb copy is restricted to in-frame clones and leaves out a portion. Here the sample spans around 1,400 clones, just under 20% being singletons. The receptor's source is a woman aged 35 to 70 with stage II lung adenocarcinoma. The sequenced sample was normal lung tissue next to the tumor, obtained before any cancer treatment. J is TRBJ1-4 and V is TRBV11-3, with D tentatively TRBD1 (6 bases). CDR3 loop: CASSFSSGVGELFF. CDR3 DNA: TGTGCCAGCAGCTTCTCGTCAGGGGTAGGCGAACTGTTTTTT. Looking up the rest from reference TRBV11-3 and TRBJ1-4 gives the full variable domain: EAGVVQSPRYKIIEKKQPVAFWCNPISGHNTLYWYLQNLGQGPELLIRYENEEAVDDSQLPKDRFSAERLKGVDSTLKIQPAELGDSAVYLCASSFSSGVGELFFGSGTQLSVL.